The following is a T cell receptor (beta chain) sequence with its context. This record belongs to a study of T cell changes during pregnancy in multiple sclerosis. TCRdb keeps only in-frame clones here, not all; method: immunoSEQ multiplex PCR. The sample lists roughly 26,000 clones, roughly nine tenths occurring once. This CDR3 has 13 amino acids. Looked up from germline, CDR1 is SNHLY and CDR2 is FYNNEI. Trimming removed 8 bases at V and 4 bases at J, with 12 bases between. The sequenced sample was CD8+ T cells from peripheral blood mononuclear cells, obtained in the second trimester of pregnancy. The TCR originated in a female donor with multiple sclerosis, enrolled in a pregnancy study. The V gene is TRBV2, the J gene TRBJ1-3, with D hard to call. The DNA of the CDR3 is TGTGCCAGCCCCGGGTCGCGGGGAAACACCATATATTTT. Translated, it gives CASPGSRGNTIYF.